The present entry profiles one T cell receptor beta chain with its context. Its antigen is undetermined. This entry comes from a study of cytomegalovirus exposure and HLA in healthy donors. V was pared by 6 bases and J by 3 bases, with 8 bases of the junction left unmatched. The length of the CDR3 is 15 residues. Germline V gene lookup returns CDR1 MNHEY and CDR2 SVGAGI. Findings of the study overall: Accurate predictions that matched the HLA-A and HLA-B alleles of most subjects were reportedly made from TCR beta sequences. CMV antigen specificity of three CMV-associated chains was confirmed in vitro. It was assumed in the presence/absence analyses that sequencing depth was roughly uniform across donors.

Amplification used 60 Vbeta primers and 13 Jbeta primers. TCRdb's copy holds only in-frame clones and misses some; the assay was immunoSEQ multiplex PCR. The data show roughly 140,000 clones, 84% seen once. Sequencing was done on a sample of PBMCs. The V call is TRBV6-5, the J call TRBJ1-1, with 9 bases aligning to TRBD1. The sequence was obtained from a boy younger than 10 in good health and CMV-seronegative. CDR3 protein: CASSHGDRADTEAFF. DNA for the CDR3: TGTGCCAGCAGCCACGGGGACAGGGCGGACACTGAAGCTTTCTTT.